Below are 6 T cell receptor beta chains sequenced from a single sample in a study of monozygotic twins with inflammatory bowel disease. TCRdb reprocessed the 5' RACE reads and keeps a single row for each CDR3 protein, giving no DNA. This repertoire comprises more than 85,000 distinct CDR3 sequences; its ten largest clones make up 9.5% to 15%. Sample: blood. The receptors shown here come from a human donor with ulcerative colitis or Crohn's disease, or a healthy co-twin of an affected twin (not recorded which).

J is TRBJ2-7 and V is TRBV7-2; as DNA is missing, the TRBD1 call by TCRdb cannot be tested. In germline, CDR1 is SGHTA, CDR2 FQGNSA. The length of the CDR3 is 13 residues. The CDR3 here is CASSLPGIYEQYF.

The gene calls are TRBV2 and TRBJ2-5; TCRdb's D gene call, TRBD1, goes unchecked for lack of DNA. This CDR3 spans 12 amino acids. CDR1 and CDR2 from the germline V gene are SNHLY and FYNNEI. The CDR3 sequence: CASTRHRETQYF. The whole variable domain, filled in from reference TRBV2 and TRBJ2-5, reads EPEVTQTPSHQVTQMGQEVILRCVPISNHLYFYWYRQILGQKVEFLVSFYNNEISEKSEIFDDQFSVERPDGSNFTLKIRSTKLEDSAMYFCASTRHRETQYFGPGTRLLVL.

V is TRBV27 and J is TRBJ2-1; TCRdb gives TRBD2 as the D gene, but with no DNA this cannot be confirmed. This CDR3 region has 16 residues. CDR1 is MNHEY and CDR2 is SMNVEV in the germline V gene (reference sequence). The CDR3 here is CASSLGWVGSYNEQFF.

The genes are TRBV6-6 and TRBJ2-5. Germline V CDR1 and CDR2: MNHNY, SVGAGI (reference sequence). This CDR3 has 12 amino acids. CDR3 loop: CASSLFAETQYF.

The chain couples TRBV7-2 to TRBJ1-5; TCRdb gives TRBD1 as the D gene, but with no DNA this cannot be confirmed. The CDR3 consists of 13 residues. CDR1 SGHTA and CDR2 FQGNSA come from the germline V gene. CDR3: CASSSDSFQPQHF.

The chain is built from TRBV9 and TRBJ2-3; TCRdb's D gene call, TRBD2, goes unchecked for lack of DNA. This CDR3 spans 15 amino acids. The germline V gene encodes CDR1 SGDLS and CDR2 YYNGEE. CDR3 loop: CASSVSPTSPDTQYF.